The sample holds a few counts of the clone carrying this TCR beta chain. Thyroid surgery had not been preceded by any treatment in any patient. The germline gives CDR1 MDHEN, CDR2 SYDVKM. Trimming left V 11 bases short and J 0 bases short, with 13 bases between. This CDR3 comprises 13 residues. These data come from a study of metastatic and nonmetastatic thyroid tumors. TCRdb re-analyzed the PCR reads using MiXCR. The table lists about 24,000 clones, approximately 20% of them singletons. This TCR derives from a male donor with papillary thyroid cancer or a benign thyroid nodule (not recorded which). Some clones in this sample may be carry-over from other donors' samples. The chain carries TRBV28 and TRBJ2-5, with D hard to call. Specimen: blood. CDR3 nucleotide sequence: TGTGCCGCGTCGACCCGGTACCAAGAGACCCAGTACTTC. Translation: CAASTRYQETQYF.